This TCR beta chain was captured by sequencing in a study of blood T cell repertoires in COVID-19. Study at large: Samples came from the United States, Italy and Spain, spanning acute and convalescent COVID-19. In each case, the material was cDNA or gDNA derived from T cells, B-cell-depleted T cells, or PBMCs.

Germline CDR1 is MNHEY and CDR2 is SVGEGT. The CDR3 spans 14 residues. V was cut by 4 bases and J by 3 bases, with 10 bases left in between. Measured with immunoSEQ multiplex PCR; TCRdb has only the in-frame clones, and not every one. The sample carries about 220,000 clones, approximately 85% recorded once. Sample: peripheral blood. The TCR originated in a woman in her seventies with COVID-19, enrolled during active disease. The rearrangement links TRBV6-2 or TRBV6-3 to TRBJ1-5; a weak D match, TRBD1 (6 bases). The CDR3 loop reads CASSSQGPNQPQHF. The CDR3 nucleotides read TGTGCCAGCAGTTCACAGGGCCCCAATCAGCCCCAGCATTTT.